The 19 T cell receptor beta chains below come from one sample, sequenced in a study of identical twins. In TCRdb, the 5' RACE reads were re-called with MiXCR into one record per CDR3 protein. Here the sample spans 650,000 to 750,000 distinct CDR3 sequences, less than 25% being singletons. The sample also formed part of further work on T cells expressing NK-cell markers.

Material: PBMCs. The receptors were gathered from a woman under 30 in good health.

The sample holds one count of this clonotype. The chain carries TRBV13 and TRBJ2-7; TRBD1 matches at 11 bases. CDR1 is PRHDT and CDR2 is FYEKMQ in the germline V gene (reference sequence). The CDR3 contains 16 residues. V was clipped by 3 bases and J by 0 bases; unmatched bases: 4. The CDR3 region is CASSLAGTGGSYEQYF. For the CDR3, the DNA is TGTGCCAGCAGCTTGGCCGGGACAGGGGGCTCCTACGAGCAGTACTTC.

This clonotype was picked up many times. This sequence joins TRBV27 and TRBJ2-2; D uncertain. This CDR3 spans 14 amino acids. The ends were cut back, 6 bases at V and 1 base at J, with 9 bases in the middle. CDR1 is MNHEY, CDR2 SMNVEV, per germline (reference sequence). CDR3 amino acids: CASRAAGNTGELFF. The CDR3 DNA reads TGTGCCAGCAGGGCGGCTGGGAACACCGGGGAGCTGTTTTTT.

The rearrangement links TRBV6-1 to TRBJ2-3, with 10 bases lining up with TRBD2. The CDR3 is 16 residues long. Losses at the gene ends were 6 bases for V and 3 bases for J; bases not matched to a gene: 9. Germline V gene lookup returns CDR1 MNHNS and CDR2 SASEGT. As DNA, the CDR3 is TGTGCCAGCAGGGGAGGTCTAGCGGGAGCAACAGATACGCAGTATTTT. This translates into CASRGGLAGATDTQYF.

This clonotype was detected only a few times. The V call is TRBV6-5, the J call TRBJ2-1; 12 bases are a match to TRBD2. The V gene end was trimmed by 2 bases and the J gene end by 9 bases; junction bases not matched to a gene: 5. This CDR3 has 15 residues. CDR1 MNHEY and CDR2 SVGAGI come from the germline V gene. The CDR3 nucleotides are TGTGCCAGCAGTTACGCTAGCGGGAGGGTAGGTGAGCAGTTCTTC. Protein: CASSYASGRVGEQFF.

This clonotype was detected a few times. CDR3 sequence: CASSSTGGNEQFF. The DNA for the CDR3 is TGTGCCAGCAGCTCTACCGGGGGCAATGAGCAGTTCTTC. V and J are TRBV5-5 and TRBJ2-1, with TRBD2 as a possible D gene (6 bases). Germline assignment: CDR1 SGHKS and CDR2 YYEKEE (reference sequence). Deletions cut 3 bases from V and 6 bases from J, with 10 bases between. This CDR3 contains 13 residues.

The chain uses TRBV6-5 and TRBJ2-1, with 8 bases lining up with TRBD2. Germline loops: CDR1 MNHEY, CDR2 SVGAGI. This CDR3 has 17 residues. J lost 2 bases, V lost 0 bases, and 6 bases had no gene match. The CDR3 loop is CASSYSEREGTYNEQFF. CDR3 DNA sequence: TGTGCCAGCAGTTACTCGGAACGGGAGGGGACCTACAATGAGCAGTTCTTC.

This clonotype appeared a few times. J is TRBJ1-1 and V is TRBV24-1; D is uncertain. Trimming shortened V by 5 bases and J by 1 base, and 10 bases separated the two germline ends. Germline CDR1 reads KGHDR; CDR2 reads SFDVKD. The CDR3 sequence is 14 residues long. The CDR3 nucleotides are TGTGCCACCAGTGCGAGGATTCCGAACACTGAAGCTTTCTTT. Protein product: CATSARIPNTEAFF.

The table lists this clonotype with a few counts. V gene TRBV6-1 combines with J gene TRBJ2-2; weak D call: TRBD2 (6 bases). In germline, CDR1 is MNHNS, CDR2 SASEGT. V gave up 7 bases and J gave up 1 base, with 16 bases separating them. CDR3 length: 16 amino acids. CDR3: CASTNAGTWNTGELFF. DNA for the CDR3: TGTGCCAGCACTAACGCCGGGACTTGGAACACCGGGGAGCTGTTTTTT.

This clonotype was seen a few times. V and J are TRBV7-9 and TRBJ2-7; D is possibly TRBD1 or TRBD2 (7 bases each). This CDR3 region has 15 residues. Germline V CDR1 and CDR2: SEHNR, FQNEAQ (reference sequence). Trimming removed 5 bases from V and 5 bases from J, with 19 bases in between. CDR3 residues: CASSLPGGGRDEQYF. The CDR3, as DNA: TGTGCCAGCAGCCTACCAGGGGGGGGCCGCGACGAGCAGTACTTC.

The genes are TRBV5-5 and TRBJ2-5, with D uncertain. CDR3 length: 14 residues. Germline CDR1 reads SGHKS; CDR2 reads YYEKEE (reference sequence). Trimming pared 6 bases from V and 2 bases from J, leaving 14 bases between. CDR3 nucleotides: TGTGCCAGCAACGTGCCGCTCGGACAAGAGACCCAGTACTTC. Translation gives CASNVPLGQETQYF.

Details on this clonotype: An end of the junction does not agree with germline; a read error may underlie this. This sequence joins TRBV12-3 or TRBV12-4 and TRBJ2-3, with D perhaps matching TRBD2 (7 bases). The length of the CDR3 is 15 residues. CDR3 region: CASSLGGGDADTQYF. CDR3 in DNA: TGTGCCAGTAGTTTAGGGGGAGGGGACGCAGATACGCAGTATTTT.

V is TRBV7-8 and J is TRBJ1-2; possibly TRBD1 for D (5 bases). Trimming removed 2 bases from V and 7 bases from J, with 11 bases in between. The CDR3 contains 13 residues. The germline V gene has CDR1 SGHVS and CDR2 FQNEAQ. The CDR3 nucleotides are TGTGCCAGCAGCTTACATCGGGGCGGTGGCTACACCTTC. This gives the protein CASSLHRGGGYTF.

This clonotype showed up just a few times. The J gene is TRBJ2-1, the V gene TRBV5-6; 9 nucleotides line up with TRBD2. This CDR3 contains 16 residues. The junction had 5 bases not matched to a gene; V was cut back by 0 bases and J by 4 bases. Germline V CDR1 and CDR2: SGHDT, YYEEEE. CDR3 loop: CASSLAWRGGYNEQFF. CDR3 DNA: TGTGCCAGCAGCTTGGCGTGGCGGGGGGGTTACAATGAGCAGTTCTTC.

As concerns this clonotype: The junction shows a germline mismatch at one end, possibly a read error. The rearrangement uses TRBV5-6 and TRBJ2-7; 11 nucleotides agree with TRBD2. From germline, CDR1 is SGHDT and CDR2 YYEEEE. The CDR3 sequence is 14 residues long. The CDR3 sequence is CAISPGLADYEQYF. The CDR3 DNA reads TGTGCCATCAGCCCGGGACTAGCGGACTACGAGCAGTACTTC. The full variable domain, completed using reference TRBV5-6 and TRBJ2-7, is DAGVTQSPTHLIKTRGQQVTLRCSPKSGHDTVSWYQQALGQGPQFIFQYYEEEERQRGNFPDRFSGHQFPNYSSELNVNALLLGDSALYLCAISPGLADYEQYFGPGTRLTVT.

In this sample, this clonotype turned up many times. The chain has TRBV4-3 and TRBJ1-5; no clear D. Germline V CDR1 and CDR2: LGHNA, YSLEER. V lost 3 bases and J 3 bases, leaving 9 bases between the germline ends. The CDR3 length is 14 residues. The chain's CDR3 is CASSHNSYNQPQHF. The CDR3 coding sequence is TGCGCCAGCAGCCATAACAGCTACAATCAGCCCCAGCATTTT.

The chain employs TRBV7-7 and TRBJ2-1; 7 positions match TRBD2. Per the germline V gene, CDR1 is SSHAT and CDR2 is FNYEAQ (reference sequence). The length of the CDR3 is 13 residues. The V gene end was trimmed by 4 bases and the J gene end by 10 bases; junction bases not matched to a gene: 7. The CDR3 DNA reads as TGTGCCAGCAGCTCAGCGGGGATTGGGGAGCAGTTCTTC. Amino acid sequence: CASSSAGIGEQFF. The whole variable domain, filled in from reference TRBV7-7 and TRBJ2-1, reads GAGVSQSPRYKVTKRGQDVTLRCDPISSHATLYWYQQALGQGPEFLTYFNYEAQPDKSGLPSDRFSAERPEGSISTLTIQRTEQRDSAMYRCASSSAGIGEQFFGPGTRLTVL.

The chain recombines TRBV2 with TRBJ2-7; a weak D match, TRBD1 (5 bases). Trimming took off 0 bases at V and 3 bases at J, with 9 bases between the two ends. Germline V CDR1 and CDR2: SNHLY, FYNNEI. CDR3 size: 14 residues. The CDR3 protein is CASSEAQGFYEQYF. The CDR3 nucleotides read TGTGCCAGCAGTGAAGCGCAGGGTTTCTACGAGCAGTACTTC.

This clonotype was counted a few times. This chain uses TRBV7-9 with TRBJ2-1; tentative D call: TRBD2 (6 bases). There are 14 residues in the CDR3. Between the trimmed V and J ends, which lost 5 bases and 8 bases, there was a span of 16 bases. CDR1 is SEHNR and CDR2 is FQNEAQ in the germline V gene (reference sequence). CDR3 sequence: CASSQAPGEYEQFF. CDR3 sequence (DNA): TGTGCCAGCAGCCAGGCCCCGGGAGAGTATGAGCAGTTCTTC.

The rearrangement uses TRBV5-6 and TRBJ2-1; D unclear. CDR3 length: 14 residues. V lost 3 bases, J lost 5 bases, and 12 bases lay in between. The germline V gene encodes CDR1 SGHDT and CDR2 YYEEEE. DNA of the CDR3: TGTGCCAGCAGCTCCCTCGGGTTAGACAATGAGCAGTTCTTC. This translates into CASSSLGLDNEQFF. The full variable domain, its missing parts supplied by reference TRBV5-6 and TRBJ2-1, is DAGVTQSPTHLIKTRGQQVTLRCSPKSGHDTVSWYQQALGQGPQFIFQYYEEEERQRGNFPDRFSGHQFPNYSSELNVNALLLGDSALYLCASSSLGLDNEQFFGPGTRLTVL.